These 7 T cell receptor beta chains were all obtained from the same sample, sequenced in a study of cytomegalovirus exposure and HLA in healthy donors. This PCR relied on a set of 60 Vbeta primers and 13 Jbeta primers. Sequenced by immunoSEQ multiplex PCR; TCRdb stores in-frame clones only, minus some. The sample yields around 55,000 clones, about 69% seen once. Sequenced: PBMCs. The receptors stem from a man aged 35-49 years in good health and CMV-seropositive.

The V call is TRBV5-1, the J call TRBJ1-4, with a tentative D call TRBD1 (6 bases). The CDR3 has 14 residues. V was clipped by 0 bases and J by 8 bases, with 11 bases between them. CDR1 SGHRS and CDR2 YFSETQ come from the germline V gene. The CDR3: CASSLDPRGEKLFF. Written as DNA, the CDR3 is TGCGCCAGCAGCTTGGATCCTAGGGGGGAAAAACTGTTTTTT. The complete variable domain, with remaining parts taken from reference TRBV5-1 and TRBJ1-4, reads KAGVTQTPRYLIKTRGQQVTLSCSPISGHRSVSWYQQTPGQGLQFLFEYFSETQRNKGNFPGRFSGRQFSNSRSEMNVSTLELGDSALYLCASSLDPRGEKLFFGSGTQLSVL.

The chain joins TRBV30 to TRBJ2-1; 9 bases are shared with TRBD2. V trimming: 2 bases; J trimming: 2 bases; junction bases outside the gene matches: 4. This CDR3 has 15 residues. CDR1 GTSNPN and CDR2 SVGIG come from the germline V gene (reference sequence). Here the CDR3 reads CAWSRGGATYNEQFF. In nucleotides, the CDR3 is TGTGCCTGGAGTCGCGGGGGGGCGACCTACAATGAGCAGTTCTTC.

The chain recombines TRBV7-6 with TRBJ1-4; 7 bases align to TRBD1. This CDR3 contains 13 residues. J was trimmed by 13 bases and V by 3 bases; bases with no gene match: 8. In germline, CDR1 is SGHVS, CDR2 FNYEAQ. CDR3 nucleotide sequence: TGTGCCAGCAGCTTGACAGGGTTCGAAGTACTGTTTTTT. This gives the protein CASSLTGFEVLFF.

CDR3 loop: CASSLGQGKESPLHF. The CDR3 nucleotides are TGCGCCAGCAGCCTCGGACAGGGAAAGGAATCACCCCTCCACTTT. This chain uses TRBV4-1 with TRBJ1-6, with TRBD1 identical over 8 bases. Germline V gene data show CDR1 as MGHRA and CDR2 as YSYEKL. V trimming: 4 bases; J trimming: 10 bases; junction bases outside the gene matches: 9. The CDR3 sequence is 15 residues long.

This rearrangement joins TRBV6-1 to TRBJ1-3, with 9 bases identical to TRBD1. CDR1 and CDR2 from the germline V gene are MNHNS and SASEGT. V lost 5 bases, J lost 4 bases, and 6 bases stayed unmatched. The CDR3 extends over 15 amino acids. CDR3 residues: CASSQQGARGNTIYF. The CDR3 DNA follows: TGTGCCAGCAGTCAACAGGGGGCGAGAGGAAACACCATATATTTT.

The V call is TRBV4-3, the J call TRBJ1-3; TRBD1 agrees at 8 bases. Germline V gene data show CDR1 as LGHNA and CDR2 as YSLEER. CDR3 size: 16 residues. V gave up 2 bases and J gave up 0 bases; unmatched junction bases: 3. The CDR3 region is CASSQLTGVSGNTIYF. The CDR3 nucleotides read TGCGCCAGCAGCCAACTGACAGGGGTCTCTGGAAACACCATATATTTT.

The chain is built from TRBV4-1 and TRBJ2-2; D uncertain. Germline V lookup: CDR1 MGHRA, CDR2 YSYEKL. The CDR3 loop spans 13 amino acids. The V gene lost 8 bases and the J gene lost 6 bases, with 13 bases spanning the gap. CDR3 sequence: CASAPTRAGELFF. CDR3 DNA sequence: TGCGCCAGCGCCCCCACTCGGGCCGGGGAGCTGTTTTTT.